This TCR beta chain originates from a study of blood T cell repertoires in COVID-19. Overall study: Acute and convalescent COVID-19 specimens originated in the United States, Italy and Spain.

Authors' analysis steps: Reference gene primer amplification in the assay estimated nucleated cell counts. TCRdb keeps only in-frame clones here, not all; method: immunoSEQ multiplex PCR. V and J calls and clone size are those listed in that table; D and trimming were worked out from the DNA. Here the sample spans about 17,000 clones, 65% to 90% being singletons. The germline V gene encodes CDR1 MNHEY and CDR2 SMNVEV (reference sequence). Trimming took 6 bases from V and 2 from J, leaving 11 bases between them. The CDR3 length is 13 residues. The source material was peripheral blood. The TCR originated in a human donor with active COVID-19. The donor label of this sample is uncertain. The rearrangement links TRBV27 to TRBJ2-7; D remains ambiguous. The CDR3 DNA reads TGTGCCAGCAGCCTAACACGGGCCTACGAGCAGTACTTC. This sequence encodes CASSLTRAYEQYF.